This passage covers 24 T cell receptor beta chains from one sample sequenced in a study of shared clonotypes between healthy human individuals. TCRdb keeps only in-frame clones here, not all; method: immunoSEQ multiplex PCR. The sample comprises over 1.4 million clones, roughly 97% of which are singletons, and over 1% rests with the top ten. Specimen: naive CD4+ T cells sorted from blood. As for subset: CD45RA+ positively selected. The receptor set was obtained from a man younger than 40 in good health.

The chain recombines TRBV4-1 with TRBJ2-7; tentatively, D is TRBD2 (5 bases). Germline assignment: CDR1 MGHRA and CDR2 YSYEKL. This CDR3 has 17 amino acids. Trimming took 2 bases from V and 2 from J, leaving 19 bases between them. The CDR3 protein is CASSQTKLSPSTYEQYF. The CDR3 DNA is TGCGCCAGCAGCCAAACCAAGCTCTCACCTAGCACCTACGAGCAGTACTTC.

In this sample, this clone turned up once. This CDR3 reads CASSPISVDLTDTQYF. DNA of the CDR3: TGTGCCAGCTCACCAATTAGCGTGGACCTCACAGATACGCAGTATTTT. The chain recombines TRBV18 with TRBJ2-3; possibly TRBD2 for D (5 bases). Trimming took off 2 bases at V and 2 bases at J, with 14 bases between the two ends. The CDR3 is 16 residues long. CDR1 and CDR2 (germline): KGHSH, LQKENI.

CDR3 nucleotide sequence: TGTGCCAGCAGCTTAGGTCTACTCACAGATACGCAGTATTTT. This codes for CASSLGLLTDTQYF. This rearrangement joins TRBV5-6 to TRBJ2-3, with D unresolved. V was shortened by 2 bases and J by 2 bases, with 9 bases between the two germline ends. The CDR3 is 14 residues long. Germline lookup yields CDR1 SGHDT and CDR2 YYEEEE.

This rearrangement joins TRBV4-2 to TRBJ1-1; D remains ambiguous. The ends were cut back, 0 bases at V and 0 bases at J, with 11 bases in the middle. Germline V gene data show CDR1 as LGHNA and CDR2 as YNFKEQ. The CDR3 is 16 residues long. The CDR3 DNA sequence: TGTGCCAGCAGCCAAGAATCCGGACCGCTGAACACTGAAGCTTTCTTT. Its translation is CASSQESGPLNTEAFF.

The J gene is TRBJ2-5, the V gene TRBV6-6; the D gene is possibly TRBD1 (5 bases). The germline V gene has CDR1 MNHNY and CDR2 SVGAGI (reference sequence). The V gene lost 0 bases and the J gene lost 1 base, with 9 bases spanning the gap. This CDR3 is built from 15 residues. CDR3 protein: CASSYSSQGQETQYF. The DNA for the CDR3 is TGTGCCAGCAGTTACTCGAGTCAGGGCCAAGAGACCCAGTACTTC.

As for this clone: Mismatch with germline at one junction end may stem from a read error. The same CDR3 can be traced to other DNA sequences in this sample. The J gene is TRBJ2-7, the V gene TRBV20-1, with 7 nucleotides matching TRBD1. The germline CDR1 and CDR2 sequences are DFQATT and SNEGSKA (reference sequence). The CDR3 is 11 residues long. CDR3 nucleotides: TGCAGTGCGAGAGACAGGGCTGAGCAGTACTTC. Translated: CSARDRAEQYF.

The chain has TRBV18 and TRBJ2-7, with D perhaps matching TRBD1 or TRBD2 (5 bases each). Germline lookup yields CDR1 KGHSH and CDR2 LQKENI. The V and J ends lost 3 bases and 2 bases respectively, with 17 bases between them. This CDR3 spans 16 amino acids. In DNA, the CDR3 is TGTGCCAGCTCACCGGTTTTTTCTAGAGGGGCCTACGAGCAGTACTTC. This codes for CASSPVFSRGAYEQYF.

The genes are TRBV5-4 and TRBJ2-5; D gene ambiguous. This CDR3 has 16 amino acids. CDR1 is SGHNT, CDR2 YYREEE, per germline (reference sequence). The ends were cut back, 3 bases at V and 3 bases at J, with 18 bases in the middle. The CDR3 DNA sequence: TGTGCCAGCAGCTGGTCCCCGACATCGTCTAAAGAGACCCAGTACTTC. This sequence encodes CASSWSPTSSKETQYF.

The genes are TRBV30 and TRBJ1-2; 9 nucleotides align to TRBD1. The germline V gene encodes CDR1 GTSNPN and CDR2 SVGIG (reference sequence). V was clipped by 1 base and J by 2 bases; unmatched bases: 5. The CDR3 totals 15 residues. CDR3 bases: TGTGCCTGGAGTGCCGAGACAGGGGGGAACTATGGCTACACCTTC. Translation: CAWSAETGGNYGYTF. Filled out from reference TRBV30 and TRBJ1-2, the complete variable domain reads SQTIHQWPATLVQPVGSPLSLECTVEGTSNPNLYWYRQAAGRGLQLLFYSVGIGQISSEVPQNLSASRPQDRQFILSSKKLLLSDSGFYLCAWSAETGGNYGYTFGSGTRLTVV.

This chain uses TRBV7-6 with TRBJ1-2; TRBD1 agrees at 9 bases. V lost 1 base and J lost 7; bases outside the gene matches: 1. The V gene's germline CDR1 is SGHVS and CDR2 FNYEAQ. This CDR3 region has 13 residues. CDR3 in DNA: TGTGCCAGCAGCTTAGACAGGGGGCTTGGCTACACCTTC. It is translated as CASSLDRGLGYTF.

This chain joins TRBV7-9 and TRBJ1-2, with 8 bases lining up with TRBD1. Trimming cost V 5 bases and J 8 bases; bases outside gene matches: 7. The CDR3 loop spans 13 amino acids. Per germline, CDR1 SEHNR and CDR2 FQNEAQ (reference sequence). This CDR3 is CASSNDRGEGYTF. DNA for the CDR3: TGTGCCAGCAGCAACGACAGGGGCGAGGGCTACACCTTC.

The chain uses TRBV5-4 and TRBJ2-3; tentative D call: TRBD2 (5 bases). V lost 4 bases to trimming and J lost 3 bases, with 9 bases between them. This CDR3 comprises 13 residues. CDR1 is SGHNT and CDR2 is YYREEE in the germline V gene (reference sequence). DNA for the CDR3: TGTGCCAGCAGCCCGGGGAAAACAGATACGCAGTATTTT. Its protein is CASSPGKTDTQYF.

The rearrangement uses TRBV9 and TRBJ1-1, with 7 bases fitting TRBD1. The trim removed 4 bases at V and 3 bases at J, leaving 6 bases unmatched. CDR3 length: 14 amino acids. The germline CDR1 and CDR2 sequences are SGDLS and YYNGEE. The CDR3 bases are TGTGCCAGCAGCCTCGATACAGGGGACACTGAAGCTTTCTTT. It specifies CASSLDTGDTEAFF. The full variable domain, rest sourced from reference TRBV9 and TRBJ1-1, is DSGVTQTPKHLITATGQRVTLRCSPRSGDLSVYWYQQSLDQGLQFLIQYYNGEERAKGNILERFSAQQFPDLHSELNLSSLELGDSALYFCASSLDTGDTEAFFGQGTRLTVV.

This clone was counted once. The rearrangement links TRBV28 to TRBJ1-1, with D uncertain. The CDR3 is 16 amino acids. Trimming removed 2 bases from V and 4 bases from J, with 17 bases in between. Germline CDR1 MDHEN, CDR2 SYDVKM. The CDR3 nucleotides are TGTGCCAGCAGTTTAGCTTCCGGCCCGGGAAGCACTGAAGCTTTCTTT. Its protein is CASSLASGPGSTEAFF.

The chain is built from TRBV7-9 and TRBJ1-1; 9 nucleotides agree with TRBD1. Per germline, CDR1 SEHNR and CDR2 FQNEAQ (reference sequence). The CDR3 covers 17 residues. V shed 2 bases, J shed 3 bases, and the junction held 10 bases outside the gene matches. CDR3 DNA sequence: TGTGCCAGCAGCTTAAGTTTCGTCGGACAGGGGCACACTGAAGCTTTCTTT. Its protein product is CASSLSFVGQGHTEAFF.

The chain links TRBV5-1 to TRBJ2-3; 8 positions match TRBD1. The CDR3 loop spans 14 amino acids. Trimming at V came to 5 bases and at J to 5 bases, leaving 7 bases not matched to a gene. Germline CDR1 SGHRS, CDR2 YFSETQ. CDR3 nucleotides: TGCGCCAGCAGATCAGGGGGCCAGGTAGATACGCAGTATTTT. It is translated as CASRSGGQVDTQYF. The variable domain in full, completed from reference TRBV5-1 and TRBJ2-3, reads KAGVTQTPRYLIKTRGQQVTLSCSPISGHRSVSWYQQTPGQGLQFLFEYFSETQRNKGNFPGRFSGRQFSNSRSEMNVSTLELGDSALYLCASRSGGQVDTQYFGPGTRLTVL.

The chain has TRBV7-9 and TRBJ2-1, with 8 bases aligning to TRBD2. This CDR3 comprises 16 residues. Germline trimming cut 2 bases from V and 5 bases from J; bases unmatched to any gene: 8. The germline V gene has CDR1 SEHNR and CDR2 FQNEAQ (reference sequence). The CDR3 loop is CASSLFIGRAHNEQFF. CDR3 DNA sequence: TGTGCCAGCAGCTTATTTATCGGGAGGGCCCACAATGAGCAGTTCTTC.

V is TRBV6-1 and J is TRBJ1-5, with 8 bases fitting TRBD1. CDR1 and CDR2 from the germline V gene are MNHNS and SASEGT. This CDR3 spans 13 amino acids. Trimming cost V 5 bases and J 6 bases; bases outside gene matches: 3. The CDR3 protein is CASSTGGSQPQHF. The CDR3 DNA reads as TGTGCCAGCAGTACAGGGGGAAGTCAGCCCCAGCATTTT.

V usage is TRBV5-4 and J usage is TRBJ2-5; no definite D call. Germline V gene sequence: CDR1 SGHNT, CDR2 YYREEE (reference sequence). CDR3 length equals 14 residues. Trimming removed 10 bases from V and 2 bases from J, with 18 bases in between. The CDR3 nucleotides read TGTGCCTACAACCCCAAGACTTTGCAAGAGACCCAGTACTTC. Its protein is CAYNPKTLQETQYF.

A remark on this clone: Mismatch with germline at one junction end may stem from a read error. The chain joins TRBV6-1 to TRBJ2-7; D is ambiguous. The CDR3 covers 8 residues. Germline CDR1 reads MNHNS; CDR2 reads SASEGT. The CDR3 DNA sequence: TGTGCCAGCAGTGAAGCTTGGTTC. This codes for CASSEAWF.

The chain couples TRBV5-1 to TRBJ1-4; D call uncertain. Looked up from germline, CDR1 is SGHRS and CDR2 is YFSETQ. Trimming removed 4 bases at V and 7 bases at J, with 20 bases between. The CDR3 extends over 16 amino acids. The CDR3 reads CASSTAPLPSGEKLFF. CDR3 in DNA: TGCGCCAGCAGCACCGCGCCTCTTCCCAGCGGTGAAAAACTGTTTTTT.

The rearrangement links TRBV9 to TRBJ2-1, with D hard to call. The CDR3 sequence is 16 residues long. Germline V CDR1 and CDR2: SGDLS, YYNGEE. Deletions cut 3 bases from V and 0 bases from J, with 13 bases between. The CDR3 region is CASSEGGRRSYNEQFF. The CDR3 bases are TGTGCCAGCAGCGAAGGTGGCAGGCGCTCCTACAATGAGCAGTTCTTC.

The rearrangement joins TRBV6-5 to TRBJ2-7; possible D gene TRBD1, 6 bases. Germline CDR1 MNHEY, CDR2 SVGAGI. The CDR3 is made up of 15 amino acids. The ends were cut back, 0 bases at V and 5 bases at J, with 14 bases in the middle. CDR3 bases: TGTGCCAGCAGTTACTCCCCCACAGGGTTCAACGAGCAGTACTTC. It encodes CASSYSPTGFNEQYF.

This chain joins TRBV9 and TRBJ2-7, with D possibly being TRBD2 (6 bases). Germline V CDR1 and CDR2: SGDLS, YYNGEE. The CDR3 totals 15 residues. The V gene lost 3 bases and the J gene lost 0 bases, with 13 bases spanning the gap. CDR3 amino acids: CASSARSGSSYEQYF. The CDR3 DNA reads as TGTGCCAGCAGCGCCCGGTCCGGGAGCTCCTACGAGCAGTACTTC.